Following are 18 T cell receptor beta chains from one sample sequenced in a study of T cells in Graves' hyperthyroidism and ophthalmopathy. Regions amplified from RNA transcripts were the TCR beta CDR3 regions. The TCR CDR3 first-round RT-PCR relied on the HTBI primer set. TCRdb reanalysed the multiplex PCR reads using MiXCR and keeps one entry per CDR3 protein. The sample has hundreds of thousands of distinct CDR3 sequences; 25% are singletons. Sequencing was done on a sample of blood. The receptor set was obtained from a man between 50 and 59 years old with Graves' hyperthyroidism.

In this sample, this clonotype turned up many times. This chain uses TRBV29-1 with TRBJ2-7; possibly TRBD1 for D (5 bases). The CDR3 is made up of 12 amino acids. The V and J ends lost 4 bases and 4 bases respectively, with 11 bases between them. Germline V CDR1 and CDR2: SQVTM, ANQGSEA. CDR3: CSVGGGGYEQYF. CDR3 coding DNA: TGCAGCGTTGGGGGCGGCGGTTACGAGCAGTACTTC.

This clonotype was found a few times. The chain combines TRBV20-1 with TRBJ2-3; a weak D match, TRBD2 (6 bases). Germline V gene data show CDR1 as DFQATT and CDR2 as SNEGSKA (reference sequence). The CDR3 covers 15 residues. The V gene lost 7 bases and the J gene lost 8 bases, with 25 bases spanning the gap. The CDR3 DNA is TGCAGTGTCTCTTTCTTAACTAGCTCATCACGTACGCAGTATTTT. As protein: CSVSFLTSSSRTQYF.

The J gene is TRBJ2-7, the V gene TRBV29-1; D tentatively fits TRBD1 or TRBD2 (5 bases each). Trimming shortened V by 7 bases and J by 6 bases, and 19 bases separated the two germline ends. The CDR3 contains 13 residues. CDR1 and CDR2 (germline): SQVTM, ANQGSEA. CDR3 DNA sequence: TGCAGCGGGGGTCTGACGAGGGGTAGCGAGCAGTACTTC. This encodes CSGGLTRGSEQYF.

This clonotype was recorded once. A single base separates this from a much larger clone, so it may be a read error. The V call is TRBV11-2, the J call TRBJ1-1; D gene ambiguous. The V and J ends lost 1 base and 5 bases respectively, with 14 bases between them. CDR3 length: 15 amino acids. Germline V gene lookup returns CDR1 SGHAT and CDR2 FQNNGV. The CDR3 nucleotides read TGTGCCAGCAGCTTAGCAGCAGGAAGTAGGACTGAAGCTTTCTTT. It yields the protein CASSLAAGSRTEAFF. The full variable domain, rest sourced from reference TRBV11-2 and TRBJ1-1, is EAGVAQSPRYKIIEKRQSVAFWCNPISGHATLYWYQQILGQGPKLLIQFQNNGVVDDSQLPKDRFSAERLKGVDSTLKIQPAKLEDSAVYLCASSLAAGSRTEAFFGQGTRLTVV.

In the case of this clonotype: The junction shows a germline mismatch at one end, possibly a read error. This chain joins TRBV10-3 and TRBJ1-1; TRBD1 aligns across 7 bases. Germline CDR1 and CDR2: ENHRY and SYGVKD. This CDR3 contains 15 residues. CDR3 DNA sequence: TGTGCCATCAGCGAGTCGACGACAGGGCCCACTGAAGCTTTCTTT. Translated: CAISESTTGPTEAFF.

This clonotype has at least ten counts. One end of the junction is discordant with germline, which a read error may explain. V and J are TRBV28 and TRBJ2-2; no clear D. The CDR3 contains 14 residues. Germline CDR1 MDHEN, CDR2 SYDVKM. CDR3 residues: CASSLTGNTGELFF. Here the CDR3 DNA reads TGCGCCAGCAGCTTGACGGGGAACACCGGGGAGCTGTTTTTT.

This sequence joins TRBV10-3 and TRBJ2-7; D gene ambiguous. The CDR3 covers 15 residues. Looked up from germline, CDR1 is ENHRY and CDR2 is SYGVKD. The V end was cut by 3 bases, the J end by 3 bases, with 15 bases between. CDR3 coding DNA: TGTGCCATCAGTGATGAAGGCTCACGGAACTACGAGCAGTACTTC. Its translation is CAISDEGSRNYEQYF.

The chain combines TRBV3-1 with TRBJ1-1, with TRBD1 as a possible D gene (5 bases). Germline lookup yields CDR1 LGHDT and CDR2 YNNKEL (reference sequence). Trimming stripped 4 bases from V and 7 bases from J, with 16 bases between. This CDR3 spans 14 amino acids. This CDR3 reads CASSPLGEDGEAFF. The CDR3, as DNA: TGTGCCAGCAGCCCCCTAGGGGAGGATGGTGAAGCTTTCTTT.

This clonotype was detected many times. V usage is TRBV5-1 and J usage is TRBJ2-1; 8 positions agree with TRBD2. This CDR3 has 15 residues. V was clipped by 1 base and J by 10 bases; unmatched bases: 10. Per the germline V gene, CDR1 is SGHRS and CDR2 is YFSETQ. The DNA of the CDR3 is TGCGCCAGCAGCTTGACTAGCGGCACACCGGGGGAGCAGTTCTTC. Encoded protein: CASSLTSGTPGEQFF.

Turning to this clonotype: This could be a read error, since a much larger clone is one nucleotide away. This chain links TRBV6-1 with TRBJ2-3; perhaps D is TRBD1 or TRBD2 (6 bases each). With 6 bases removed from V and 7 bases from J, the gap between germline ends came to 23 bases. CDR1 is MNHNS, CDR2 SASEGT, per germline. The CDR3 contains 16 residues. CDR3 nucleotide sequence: TGTGCCAGCAGCCCTCTCCTGACCATAGGGGGGAATACGCAGTATTTT. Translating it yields CASSPLLTIGGNTQYF.

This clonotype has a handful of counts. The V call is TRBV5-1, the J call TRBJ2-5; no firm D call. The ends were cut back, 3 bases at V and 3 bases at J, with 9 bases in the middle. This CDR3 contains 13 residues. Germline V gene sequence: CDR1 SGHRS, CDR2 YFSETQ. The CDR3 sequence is CASSSQNEETQYF. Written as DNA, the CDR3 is TGCGCCAGCAGCTCCCAAAACGAAGAGACCCAGTACTTC.

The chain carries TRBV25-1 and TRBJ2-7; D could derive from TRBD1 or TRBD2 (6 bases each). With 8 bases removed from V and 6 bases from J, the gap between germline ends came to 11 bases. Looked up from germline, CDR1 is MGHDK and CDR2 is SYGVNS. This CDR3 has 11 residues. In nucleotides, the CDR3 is TGTGCCAGCGGAGGGACAAGCGAGCAGTACTTC. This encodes CASGGTSEQYF.

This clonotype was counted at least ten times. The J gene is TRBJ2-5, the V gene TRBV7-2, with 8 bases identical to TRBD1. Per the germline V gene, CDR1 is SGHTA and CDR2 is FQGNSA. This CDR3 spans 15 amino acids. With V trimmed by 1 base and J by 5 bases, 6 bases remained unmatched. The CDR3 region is CASSLDRGVLETQYF. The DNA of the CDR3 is TGTGCCAGCAGCTTAGACAGGGGGGTTTTGGAGACCCAGTACTTC.

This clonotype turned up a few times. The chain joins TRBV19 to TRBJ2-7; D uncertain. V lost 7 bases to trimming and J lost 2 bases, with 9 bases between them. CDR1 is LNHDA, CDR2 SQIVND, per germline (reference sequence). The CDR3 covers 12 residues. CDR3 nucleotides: TGTGCCAGTATGTCTGAGACCTACGAGCAGTACTTC. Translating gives CASMSETYEQYF.

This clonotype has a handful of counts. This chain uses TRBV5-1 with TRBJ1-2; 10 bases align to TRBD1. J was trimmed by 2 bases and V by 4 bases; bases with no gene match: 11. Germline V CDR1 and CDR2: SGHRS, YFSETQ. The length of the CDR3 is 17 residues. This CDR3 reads CASSQLTGGFDNYGYTF. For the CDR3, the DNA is TGCGCCAGCAGCCAGCTGACAGGGGGCTTCGACAACTATGGCTACACCTTC.

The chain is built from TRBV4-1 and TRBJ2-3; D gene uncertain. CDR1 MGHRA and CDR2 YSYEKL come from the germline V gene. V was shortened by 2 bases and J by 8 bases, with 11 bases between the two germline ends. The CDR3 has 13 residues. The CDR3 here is CASSQMGLGTQYF. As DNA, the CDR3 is TGCGCCAGCAGCCAAATGGGTCTCGGTACGCAGTATTTT.

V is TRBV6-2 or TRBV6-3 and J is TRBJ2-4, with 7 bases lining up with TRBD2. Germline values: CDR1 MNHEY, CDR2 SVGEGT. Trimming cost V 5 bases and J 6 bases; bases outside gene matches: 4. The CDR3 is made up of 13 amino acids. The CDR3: CASSGEGRNIQYF. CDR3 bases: TGTGCCAGCAGTGGGGAGGGCCGAAACATTCAGTACTTC.

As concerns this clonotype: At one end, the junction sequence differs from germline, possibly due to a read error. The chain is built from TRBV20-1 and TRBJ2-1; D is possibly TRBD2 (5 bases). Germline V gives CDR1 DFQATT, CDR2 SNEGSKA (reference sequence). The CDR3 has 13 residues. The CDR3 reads CSARDSAYNEPFF. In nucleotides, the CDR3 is TGCAGTGCTAGAGATAGCGCCTACAATGAGCCGTTCTTC.